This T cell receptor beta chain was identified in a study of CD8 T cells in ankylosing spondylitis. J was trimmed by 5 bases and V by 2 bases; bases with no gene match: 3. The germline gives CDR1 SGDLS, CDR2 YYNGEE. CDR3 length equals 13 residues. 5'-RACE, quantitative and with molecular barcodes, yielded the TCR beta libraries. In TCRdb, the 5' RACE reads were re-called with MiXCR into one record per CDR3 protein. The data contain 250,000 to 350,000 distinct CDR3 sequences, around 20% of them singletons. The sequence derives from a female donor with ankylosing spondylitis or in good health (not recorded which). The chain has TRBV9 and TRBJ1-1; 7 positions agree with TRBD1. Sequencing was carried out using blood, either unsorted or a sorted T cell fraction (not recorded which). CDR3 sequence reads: CASSVRGGTEAFF. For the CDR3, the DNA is TGTGCCAGCAGCGTCAGGGGGGGTACTGAAGCTTTCTTT.